This TCR beta chain was recovered during a study of shared clonotypes between healthy human individuals. The CDR3 spans 14 residues. Germline V gene data show CDR1 as MNHNY and CDR2 as SVGAGI (reference sequence). V lost 0 bases to trimming and J lost 10 bases, with 10 bases between them. Repertoires were generated with immunoSEQ multiplex PCR, while TCRdb's copy carries only in-frame clones and drops some. The sample has about 1 million clones, approximately 80% seen once. Input material: memory CD4+ T cells from PBMCs. Subset denoted: CD45RA-negative fraction. J is TRBJ1-6 and V is TRBV6-6; D gene ambiguous. The TCR sequence derives from a man younger than 35 in good health. Some clones in this sample may be carry-over from other donors' samples. This chain's CDR3 is CASSYSSLESPLHF. The CDR3 DNA reads TGTGCCAGCAGTTACTCGTCCCTGGAATCACCCCTCCACTTT.